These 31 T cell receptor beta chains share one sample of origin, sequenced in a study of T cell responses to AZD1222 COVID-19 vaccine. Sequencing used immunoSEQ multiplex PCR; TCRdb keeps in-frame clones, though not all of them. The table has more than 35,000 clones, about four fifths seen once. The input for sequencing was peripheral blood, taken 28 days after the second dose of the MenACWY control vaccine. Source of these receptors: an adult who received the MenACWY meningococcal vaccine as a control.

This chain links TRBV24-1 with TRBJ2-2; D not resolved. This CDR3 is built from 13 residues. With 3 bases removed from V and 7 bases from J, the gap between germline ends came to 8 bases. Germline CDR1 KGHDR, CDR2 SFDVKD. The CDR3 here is CATSDPRYGELFF. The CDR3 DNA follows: TGTGCCACCAGTGATCCCAGGTACGGGGAGCTGTTTTTT.

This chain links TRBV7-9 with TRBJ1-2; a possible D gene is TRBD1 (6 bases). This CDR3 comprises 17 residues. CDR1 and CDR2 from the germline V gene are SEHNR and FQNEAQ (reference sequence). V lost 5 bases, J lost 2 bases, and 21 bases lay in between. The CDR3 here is CASSPQGPLSANYGYTF. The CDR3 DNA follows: TGTGCCAGCAGCCCACAGGGACCGCTTTCCGCGAACTATGGCTACACCTTC.

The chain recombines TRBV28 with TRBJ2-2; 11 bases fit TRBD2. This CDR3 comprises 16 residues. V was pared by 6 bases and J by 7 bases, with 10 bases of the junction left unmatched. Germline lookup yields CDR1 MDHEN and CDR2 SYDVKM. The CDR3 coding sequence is TGTGCCAGCAGAGGGGGCCCTAGCGGGAGGTTCGGGGAGCTGTTTTTT. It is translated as CASRGGPSGRFGELFF.

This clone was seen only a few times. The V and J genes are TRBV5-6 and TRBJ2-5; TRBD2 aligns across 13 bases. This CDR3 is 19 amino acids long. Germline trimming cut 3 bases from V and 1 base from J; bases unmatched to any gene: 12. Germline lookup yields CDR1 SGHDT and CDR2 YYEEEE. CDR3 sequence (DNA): TGTGCCAGCAGCTATGACGGACTAGCGGGAGAGTGGGGCCAAGAGACCCAGTACTTC. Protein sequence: CASSYDGLAGEWGQETQYF.

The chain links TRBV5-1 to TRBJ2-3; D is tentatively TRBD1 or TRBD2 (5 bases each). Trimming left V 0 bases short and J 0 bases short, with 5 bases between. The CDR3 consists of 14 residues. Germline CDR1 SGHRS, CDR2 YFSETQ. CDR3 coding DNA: TGCGCCAGCAGCTTGGGGGGGAGCACAGATACGCAGTATTTT. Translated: CASSLGGSTDTQYF.

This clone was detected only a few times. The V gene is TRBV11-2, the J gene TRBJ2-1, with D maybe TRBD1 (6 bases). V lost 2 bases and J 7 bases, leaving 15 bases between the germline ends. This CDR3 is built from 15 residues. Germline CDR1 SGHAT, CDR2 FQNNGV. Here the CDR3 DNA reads TGTGCCAGCAGCTTACAGTCAGGGGCGAGTAATGAGCAGTTCTTC. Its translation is CASSLQSGASNEQFF.

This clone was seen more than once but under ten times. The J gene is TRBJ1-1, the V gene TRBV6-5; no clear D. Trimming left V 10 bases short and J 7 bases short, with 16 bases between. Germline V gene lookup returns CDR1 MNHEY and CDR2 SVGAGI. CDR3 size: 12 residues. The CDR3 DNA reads TGTGCCACTGGGAAAGAAAACCGTGAAGCTTTCTTT. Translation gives CATGKENREAFF.

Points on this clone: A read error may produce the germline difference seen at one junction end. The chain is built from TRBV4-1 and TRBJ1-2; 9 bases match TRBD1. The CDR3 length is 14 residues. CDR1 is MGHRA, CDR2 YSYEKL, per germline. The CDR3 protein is CASSQESVGQGPVF. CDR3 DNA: TGCGCCAGCAGCCAAGAATCAGTGGGACAGGGCCCAGTCTTC.

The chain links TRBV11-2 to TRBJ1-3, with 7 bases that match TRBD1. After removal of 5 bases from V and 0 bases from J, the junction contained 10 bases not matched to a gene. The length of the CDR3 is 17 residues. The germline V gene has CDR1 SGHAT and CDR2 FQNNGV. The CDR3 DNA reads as TGTGCCAGCAGCAAAGACAGGGCTGGACTCTCTGGAAACACCATATATTTT. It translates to CASSKDRAGLSGNTIYF.

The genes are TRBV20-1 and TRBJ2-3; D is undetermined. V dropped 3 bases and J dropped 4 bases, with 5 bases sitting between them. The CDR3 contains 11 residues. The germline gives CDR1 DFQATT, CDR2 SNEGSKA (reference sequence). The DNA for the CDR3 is TGCAGTGCTAGGGTATCAGATACGCAGTATTTT. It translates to CSARVSDTQYF.

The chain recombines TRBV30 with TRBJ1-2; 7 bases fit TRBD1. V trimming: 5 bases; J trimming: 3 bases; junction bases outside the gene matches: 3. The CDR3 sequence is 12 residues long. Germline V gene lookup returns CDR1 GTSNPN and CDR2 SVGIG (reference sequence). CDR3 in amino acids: CAWEGADYGYTF. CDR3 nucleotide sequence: TGTGCCTGGGAGGGGGCGGACTATGGCTACACCTTC. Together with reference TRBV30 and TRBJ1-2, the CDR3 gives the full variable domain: SQTIHQWPATLVQPVGSPLSLECTVEGTSNPNLYWYRQAAGRGLQLLFYSVGIGQISSEVPQNLSASRPQDRQFILSSKKLLLSDSGFYLCAWEGADYGYTFGSGTRLTVV.

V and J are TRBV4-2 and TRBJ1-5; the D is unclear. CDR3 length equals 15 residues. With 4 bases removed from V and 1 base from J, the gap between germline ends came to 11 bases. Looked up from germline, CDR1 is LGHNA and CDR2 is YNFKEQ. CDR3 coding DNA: TGTGCCAGCAGCCCTGACTGGCACAGCAATCAGCCCCAGCATTTT. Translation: CASSPDWHSNQPQHF.

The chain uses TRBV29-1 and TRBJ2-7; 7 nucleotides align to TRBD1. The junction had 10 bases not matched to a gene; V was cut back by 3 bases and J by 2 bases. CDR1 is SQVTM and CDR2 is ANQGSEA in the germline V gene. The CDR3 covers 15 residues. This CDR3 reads CSVDVTGVPPYEQYF. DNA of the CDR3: TGCAGCGTTGATGTAACAGGGGTCCCTCCCTACGAGCAGTACTTC.

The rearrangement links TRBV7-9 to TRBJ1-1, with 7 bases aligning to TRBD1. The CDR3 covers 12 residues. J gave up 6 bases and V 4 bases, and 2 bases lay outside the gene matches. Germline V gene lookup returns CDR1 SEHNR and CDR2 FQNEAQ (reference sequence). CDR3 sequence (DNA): TGTGCCAGCAGCTCCGACAGGGCTGAAGCTTTCTTT. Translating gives CASSSDRAEAFF.

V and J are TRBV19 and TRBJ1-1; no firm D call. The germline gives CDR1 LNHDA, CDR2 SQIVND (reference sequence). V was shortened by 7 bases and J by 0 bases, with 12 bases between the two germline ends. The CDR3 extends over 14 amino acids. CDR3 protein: CASTQLAMNTEAFF. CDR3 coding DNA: TGTGCCAGTACACAGCTGGCAATGAACACTGAAGCTTTCTTT.

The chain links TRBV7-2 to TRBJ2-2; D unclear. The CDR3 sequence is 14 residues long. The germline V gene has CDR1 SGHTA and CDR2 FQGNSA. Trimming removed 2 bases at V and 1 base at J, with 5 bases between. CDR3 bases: TGTGCCAGCAGCTTAAACAGGAACACCGGGGAGCTGTTTTTT. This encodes CASSLNRNTGELFF. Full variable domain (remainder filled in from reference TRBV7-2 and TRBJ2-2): GAGVSQSPSNKVTEKGKDVELRCDPISGHTALYWYRQSLGQGLEFLIYFQGNSAPDKSGLPSDRFSAERTGGSVSTLTIQRTQQEDSAVYLCASSLNRNTGELFFGEGSRLTVL.

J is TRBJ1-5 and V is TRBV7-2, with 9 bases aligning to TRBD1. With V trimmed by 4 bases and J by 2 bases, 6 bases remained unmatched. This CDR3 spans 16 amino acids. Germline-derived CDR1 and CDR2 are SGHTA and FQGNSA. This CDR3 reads CASSSPGQGGNQPQHF. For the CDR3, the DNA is TGTGCCAGCAGCTCACCGGGACAGGGAGGCAATCAGCCCCAGCATTTT. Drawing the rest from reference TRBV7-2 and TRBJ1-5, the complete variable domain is GAGVSQSPSNKVTEKGKDVELRCDPISGHTALYWYRQSLGQGLEFLIYFQGNSAPDKSGLPSDRFSAERTGGSVSTLTIQRTQQEDSAVYLCASSSPGQGGNQPQHFGDGTRLSIL.

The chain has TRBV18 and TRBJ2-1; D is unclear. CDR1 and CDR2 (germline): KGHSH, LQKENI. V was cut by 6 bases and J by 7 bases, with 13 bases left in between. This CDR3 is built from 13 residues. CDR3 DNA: TGTGCCAGCTCTGGAGTTTCAAGGAATGAGCAGTTCTTC. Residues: CASSGVSRNEQFF.

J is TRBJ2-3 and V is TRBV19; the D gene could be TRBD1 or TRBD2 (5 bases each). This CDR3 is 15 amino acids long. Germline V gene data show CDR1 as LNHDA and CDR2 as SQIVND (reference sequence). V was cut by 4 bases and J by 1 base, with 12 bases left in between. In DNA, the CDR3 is TGTGCCAGTAGTAGAAAGGGGACGGGCACAGATACGCAGTATTTT. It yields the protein CASSRKGTGTDTQYF.

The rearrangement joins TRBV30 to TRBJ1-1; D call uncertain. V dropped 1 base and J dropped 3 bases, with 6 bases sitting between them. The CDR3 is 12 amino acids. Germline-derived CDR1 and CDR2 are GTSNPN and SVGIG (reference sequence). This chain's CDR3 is CAWSEEDTEAFF. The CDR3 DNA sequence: TGTGCCTGGAGTGAAGAAGACACTGAAGCTTTCTTT.

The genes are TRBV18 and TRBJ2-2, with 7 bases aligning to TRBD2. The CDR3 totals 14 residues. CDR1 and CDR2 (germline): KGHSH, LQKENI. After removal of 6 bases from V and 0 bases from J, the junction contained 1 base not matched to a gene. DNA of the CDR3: TGTGCCAGCTCTCTAGCGGCGAACACCGGGGAGCTGTTTTTT. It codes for CASSLAANTGELFF.

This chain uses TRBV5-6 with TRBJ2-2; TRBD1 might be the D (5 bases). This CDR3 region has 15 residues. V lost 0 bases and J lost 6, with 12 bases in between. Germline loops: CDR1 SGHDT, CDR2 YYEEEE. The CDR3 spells CASSLEGPGAGELFF. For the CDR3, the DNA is TGTGCCAGCAGCTTGGAGGGGCCAGGTGCCGGGGAGCTGTTTTTT.

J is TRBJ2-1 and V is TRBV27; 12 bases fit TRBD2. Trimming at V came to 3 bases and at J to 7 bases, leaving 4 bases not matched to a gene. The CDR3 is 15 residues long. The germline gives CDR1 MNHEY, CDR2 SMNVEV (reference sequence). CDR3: CASSFALAGGNEQFF. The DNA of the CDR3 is TGTGCCAGCAGTTTTGCCCTAGCGGGGGGGAATGAGCAGTTCTTC.

In nucleotides, the CDR3 is TGCGCCAGCAGCTTGTTGCAGGGGGCGACTTCGGGAGCTTTCTTT. Translation gives CASSLLQGATSGAFF. The chain links TRBV5-1 to TRBJ1-1; 8 bases are shared with TRBD1. Germline lookup yields CDR1 SGHRS and CDR2 YFSETQ. Germline trimming cut 1 base from V and 10 bases from J; bases unmatched to any gene: 12. The CDR3 consists of 15 residues.

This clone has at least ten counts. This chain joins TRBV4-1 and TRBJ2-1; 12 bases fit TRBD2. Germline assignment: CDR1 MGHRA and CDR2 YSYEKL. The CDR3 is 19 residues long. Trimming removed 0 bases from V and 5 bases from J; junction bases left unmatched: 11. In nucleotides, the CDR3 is TGCGCCAGCAGCCAAGAAACTAGCGGGAGGACGAACCCTAACAATGAGCAGTTCTTC. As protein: CASSQETSGRTNPNNEQFF.

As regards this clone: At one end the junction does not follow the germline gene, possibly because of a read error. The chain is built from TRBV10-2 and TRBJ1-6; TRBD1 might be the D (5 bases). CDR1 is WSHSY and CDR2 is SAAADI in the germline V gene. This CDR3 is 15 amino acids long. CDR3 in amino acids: CASSETAGYTSPLHF. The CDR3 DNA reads TGCGCCAGCAGTGAGACGGCAGGGTATACTTCACCCCTCCACTTT.

CDR3 loop: CASSGGSYYNSPLHF. The CDR3 DNA reads as TGTGCCAGCAGTGGGGGTTCCTACTATAATTCACCCCTCCACTTT. The V and J genes are TRBV28 and TRBJ1-6, with D tentatively TRBD1 (5 bases). CDR3 length: 15 amino acids. Germline V lookup: CDR1 MDHEN, CDR2 SYDVKM. The ends were cut back, 5 bases at V and 3 bases at J, with 11 bases in the middle.

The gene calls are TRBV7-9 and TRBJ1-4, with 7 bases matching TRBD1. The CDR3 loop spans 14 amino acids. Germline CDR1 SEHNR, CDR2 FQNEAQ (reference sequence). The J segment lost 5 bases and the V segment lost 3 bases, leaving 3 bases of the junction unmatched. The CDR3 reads CASSFSGGNEKLFF. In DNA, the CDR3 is TGTGCCAGCAGCTTCTCAGGGGGGAATGAAAAACTGTTTTTT.

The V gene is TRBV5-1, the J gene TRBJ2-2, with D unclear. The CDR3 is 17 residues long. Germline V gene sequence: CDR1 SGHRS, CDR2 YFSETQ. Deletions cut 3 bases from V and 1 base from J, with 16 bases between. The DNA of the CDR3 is TGCGCCAGCAGCTACGGGCTGGCTATACGGAACACCGGGGAGCTGTTTTTT. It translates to CASSYGLAIRNTGELFF.

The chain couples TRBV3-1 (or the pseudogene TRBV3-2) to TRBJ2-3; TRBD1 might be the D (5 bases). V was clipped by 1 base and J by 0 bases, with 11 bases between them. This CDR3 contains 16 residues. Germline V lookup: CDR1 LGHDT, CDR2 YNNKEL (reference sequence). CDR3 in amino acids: CASSQVRRQSTDTQYF. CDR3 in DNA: TGTGCCAGCAGCCAAGTACGGAGACAGAGCACAGATACGCAGTATTTT.

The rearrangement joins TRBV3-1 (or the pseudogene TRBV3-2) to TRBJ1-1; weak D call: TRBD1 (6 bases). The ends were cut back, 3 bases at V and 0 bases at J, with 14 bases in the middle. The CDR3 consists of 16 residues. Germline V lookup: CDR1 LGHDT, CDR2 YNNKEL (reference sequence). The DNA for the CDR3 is TGTGCCAGCAGCCACTCTATACAGGGCCTGAACACTGAAGCTTTCTTT. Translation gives CASSHSIQGLNTEAFF.